This TCR beta chain was observed in a study of T cell responses to AZD1222 COVID-19 vaccine. Findings of the study overall: The study sampled repertoires only after the peak T cell response. Females outnumbered males among donors, who were mostly white British; clonal diversity was possibly underestimated. At baseline, seropositivity was found in only a handful of AZD1222 recipients.

This table comes from immunoSEQ multiplex PCR, and its TCRdb copy is limited to in-frame clones, with some not included. The sample shows 85,000 or so clones, roughly 84% of them seen only once. On this clone itself: The target antigen is unknown.

The CDR3 consists of 14 residues. Germline V CDR1 and CDR2: ENHRY, SYGVKD. V was pared by 0 bases and J by 5 bases, with 9 bases between. The chain has TRBV10-3 and TRBJ2-3; no firm D call. The TCR was taken from an adult who received the AZD1222 COVID-19 vaccine. The source was peripheral blood, collected 28 days after the second AZD1222 dose. CDR3 DNA sequence: TGTGCCATCAGTGAGTCGGAGCGCAAAGATACGCAGTATTTT. As protein: CAISESERKDTQYF.